The rows below give T cell receptor beta chains drawn from one sample of a study of T cell changes during pregnancy in multiple sclerosis. The data were produced by immunoSEQ multiplex PCR, yet TCRdb's version contains in-frame clones alone and is incomplete. The table includes 91,000 or so clones, 93% detected once. Sequenced here: peripheral blood, sampled after pregnancy. The receptors derive from a female donor with multiple sclerosis, enrolled in a pregnancy study. Both conserved end residues are part of each CDR3.

V,J,CDR3
TRBV7-2,TRBJ2-1,CASSKSISLAALYNEQFF
TRBV25-1,TRBJ1-2,CASSGAHYGYTF
TRBV6-1,TRBJ1-3,CASSETGGSGNTIYF
TRBV4-1,TRBJ2-7,CASSQDRTGSSYEQYF
TRBV30,TRBJ1-4,CAWSGGHPGEKLFF
TRBV19,TRBJ2-1,CATQAGVPYNEQFF
TRBV6-1,TRBJ2-7,CASASRDRVSYEQYF
TRBV4-2,TRBJ2-1,CASSQFGEYNEQFF
TRBV11-2,TRBJ2-1,CASSAGAGTSGLRGQFF
TRBV7-9,TRBJ2-3,CASSTLAGVGDTQYF
TRBV9,TRBJ2-3,CASSVAGSTDTQYF
TRBV18,TRBJ1-3,CASSQQGSGNTIYF
TRBV9,TRBJ1-2,CASSGADRGRSGYTF
TRBV9,TRBJ2-3,CASSYPLTSGRVDTQYF
TRBV19,TRBJ1-3,CASSRGQGSGNTIYF
TRBV11-2,TRBJ2-7,CASSGAGLGDYEQYF
TRBV4-3,TRBJ1-2,CASSQDAGGNGYTF
TRBV6-5,TRBJ2-5,CASSPFGETQYF
TRBV11-1,TRBJ2-1,CASSRNYNEQFF